The rows below give T cell receptor beta chains drawn from one sample of a study of T cells in Graves' hyperthyroidism and ophthalmopathy. One entry per CDR3 protein results from TCRdb running MiXCR on the multiplex PCR reads. Among almost 600,000 distinct CDR3 sequences listed, around 46% were seen once. Sequencing was carried out using peripheral blood or thyroid tissue (not recorded which). These TCRs come from a woman under 30 with Graves' hyperthyroidism. CDR3s include the opening cysteine and the closing phenylalanine or tryptophan. The D gene is left open where the match is weak. The size field is filled for only some rows; it gives once, few, many or a size class.

clone_size d_call j_call v_call cdr3_aa cdr3_nt
NA NA TRBJ1-6 TRBV13 CASRGAGANSPLHF TGTGCCAGCCGGGGGGCAGGGGCCAATTCACCCCTCCACTTT
NA NA TRBJ2-1 TRBV29-1 CSVADLSSYNEQFF TGCAGCGTTGCGGACTTGAGCTCCTACAATGAGCAGTTCTTC
many NA TRBJ2-2 TRBV10-3 CAISGDPNTGELFF TGTGCCATCAGTGGAGATCCGAACACCGGGGAGCTGTTTTTT
few NA TRBJ1-4 TRBV5-6 CASSRQGSTNEKLFF TGTGCCAGCAGCCGGCAGGGGTCAACTAATGAAAAACTGTTTTTT
many NA TRBJ1-2 TRBV5-1 CASSWSYGYTF TGCGCCAGCAGCTGGAGCTATGGCTACACCTTC
few NA TRBJ2-5 TRBV5-1 CASTLDIPETQYF TGCGCCAGCACTCTGGACATCCCGGAGACCCAGTACTTC
NA NA TRBJ1-4 TRBV4-1 CASSSRQAGEKLFF TGCGCCAGCAGCTCCCGACAGGCTGGTGAAAAACTGTTTTTT
many NA TRBJ1-2 TRBV19 CASSPTGSGRDGYTF TGTGCCAGTAGCCCGACAGGCTCCGGGAGGGATGGCTACACCTTC
many NA TRBJ1-1 TRBV12-3/TRBV12-4 CASRNTENTEAFF TGTGCCAGCAGGAACACGGAGAACACTGAAGCTTTCTTT
NA NA TRBJ1-2 TRBV29-1 CSSSLLYGYTF TGCAGCTCAAGCCTGTTGTATGGCTACACCTTC
NA NA TRBJ1-2 TRBV11-1 CASSYGTTDGYTF TGTGCCAGCAGCTACGGGACAACCGATGGCTACACCTTC
NA TRBD2 TRBJ2-1 TRBV20-1 CSARSGRGIGEQFF TGCAGTGCAAGAAGCGGGAGGGGAATTGGTGAGCAGTTCTTC
NA TRBD1 TRBJ2-7 TRBV7-2 CASKPGTVLYEQYF TGTGCCAGCAAGCCCGGGACAGTACTCTACGAGCAGTACTTC
NA TRBD2 TRBJ2-6 TRBV6-1 CASKQAPGTSDQETNVLTF TGTGCCAGTAAGCAAGCCCCCGGGACTAGCGACCAAGAGACCAACGTCCTGACTTTC
many TRBD1 TRBJ2-5 TRBV9 CASSPGGAGETQYF TGTGCCAGCAGCCCAGGGGGAGCCGGGGAGACCCAGTACTTC
NA NA TRBJ2-7 TRBV2 CASRVEWAGEQYF TGTGCCAGCAGGGTGGAGTGGGCGGGCGAGCAGTACTTC
NA NA TRBJ2-5 TRBV18 CASSSQETPYF TGTGCCAGCTCATCGCAAGAGACCCCGTACTTC
many NA TRBJ2-5 TRBV5-1 CASSLAQAQETQYF TGCGCCAGCAGCTTGGCCCAGGCTCAAGAGACCCAGTACTTC
many TRBD1 TRBJ2-7 TRBV29-1 CSARVMGQGSYEQYF TGCAGCGCAAGAGTTATGGGACAGGGCTCCTACGAGCAGTACTTC
NA NA TRBJ2-6 TRBV19 CASSYDGPRANVLTF TGTGCCAGTAGTTACGACGGGCCTAGGGCCAACGTCCTGACTTTC
NA NA TRBJ2-3 TRBV7-9 CASSPTGHTDTQYF TGTGCCAGCAGCCCGACAGGTCACACAGATACGCAGTATTTT
NA NA TRBJ2-7 TRBV29-1 CSVAVSSGDYEQYF TGCAGCGTTGCGGTATCTAGTGGGGACTACGAGCAGTACTTC
many TRBD1 TRBJ1-6 TRBV20-1 CSAGTGTAYNSPLHF TGCAGTGCTGGTACCGGGACAGCCTATAATTCACCCCTCCACTTT
many NA TRBJ2-2 TRBV7-9 CASSFTGELFF TGTGCCAGCAGCTTTACCGGGGAGCTGTTTTTT
NA TRBD1 TRBJ1-2 TRBV7-9 CASSLRRTGTLGYTF TGTGCCAGCAGCTTAAGGAGGACAGGGACATTAGGCTACACCTTC
NA TRBD1 TRBJ1-5 TRBV19 CASSIEGTGKQPQHF TGTGCCAGTAGTATAGAAGGGACAGGGAAACAGCCCCAGCATTTT
NA NA TRBJ1-1 TRBV7-8 CASSLNSGSEAFF TGTGCCAGCAGCCTCAATAGCGGGAGCGAAGCTTTCTTT
NA NA TRBJ2-5 TRBV29-1 CSSWTEQETQYF TGCAGCTCGTGGACAGAACAAGAGACCCAGTACTTC
NA NA TRBJ1-1 TRBV20-1 CSAREGFVTEAFF TGCAGTGCTAGGGAGGGATTTGTCACTGAAGCTTTCTTT
many NA TRBJ1-4 TRBV2 CASSEEARGSNEKLFF TGTGCCAGCAGTGAAGAGGCGCGGGGTTCCAATGAAAAACTGTTTTTT
NA NA TRBJ2-1 TRBV20-1 CSAPGLGVRYNEQFF TGCAGTGCGCCGGGACTTGGCGTTCGTTACAATGAGCAGTTCTTC
NA NA TRBJ1-1 TRBV10-3 CAISGGKTEAFF TGTGCCATCAGTGGGGGGAAGACTGAAGCTTTCTTT
NA NA TRBJ2-7 TRBV20-1 CSAKAAPITGHISYEQYF TGCAGTGCTAAAGCTGCTCCTATAACAGGACATATCTCCTACGAGCAGTACTTC
NA TRBD1 TRBJ1-2 TRBV6-5 CASSRGLSGTGRGYTF TGTGCCAGCAGCCGAGGGCTATCTGGGACAGGTAGAGGCTACACCTTC
NA TRBD2 TRBJ2-5 TRBV9 CASRRGLEETQYF TGTGCCAGCCGCCGGGGACTAGAAGAGACCCAGTACTTC
NA NA TRBJ1-1 TRBV15 CATSRDPWNTEAFF TGTGCCACCAGCAGAGATCCGTGGAACACTGAAGCTTTCTTT
NA TRBD2 TRBJ2-4 TRBV7-8 CASSLVLAGVSTAKNIQYF TGTGCCAGCAGCTTAGTGCTAGCGGGAGTGAGTACGGCCAAAAACATTCAGTACTTC
NA TRBD1 TRBJ1-6 TRBV5-1 CASSSSTGGNFNSPLHF TGCGCCAGCAGTTCAAGCACAGGGGGTAATTTTAATTCACCCCTCCACTTT
many TRBD1 TRBJ2-7 TRBV29-1 CSVVTGGYEQYF TGCAGCGTTGTAACAGGGGGCTACGAGCAGTACTTC
many TRBD1 TRBJ2-2 TRBV24-1 CATSDLIGGSTGELFF TGTGCCACCAGTGATCTAATAGGGGGCAGCACCGGGGAGCTGTTTTTT
many NA TRBJ1-5 TRBV29-1 CSVGTGSQPQHF TGCAGCGTGGGAACAGGGTCCCAGCCCCAGCATTTT
NA TRBD1 TRBJ1-4 TRBV12-3/TRBV12-4 CASRFGQGANEKLFF TGTGCCAGCAGATTCGGACAGGGGGCTAATGAAAAACTGTTTTTT
many NA TRBJ1-1 TRBV7-2 CASSLVGGQVVAEAFF TGTGCCAGCAGCTTAGTCGGTGGGCAGGTCGTCGCTGAAGCTTTCTTT
NA NA TRBJ2-5 TRBV3-1 CASSQITGLGTQYF TGTGCCAGCAGCCAAATAACAGGGCTGGGGACCCAGTACTTC
NA NA TRBJ2-7 TRBV7-6 CASSSEEGGSSYEQYF TGTGCCAGCAGCAGTGAAGAGGGCGGCAGCTCCTACGAGCAGTACTTC
NA TRBD1 TRBJ2-7 TRBV29-1 CSVRAGGGYEQYF TGCAGCGTTAGGGCAGGGGGTGGTTACGAGCAGTACTTC
NA NA TRBJ1-4 TRBV13 CASSLNRGEKLFF TGTGCCAGCAGCTTAAATCGCGGGGAAAAACTGTTTTTT
NA NA TRBJ2-5 TRBV7-9 CASSFPQGGETQYF TGTGCCAGCAGCTTCCCACAGGGTGGGGAGACCCAGTACTTC
NA NA TRBJ2-5 TRBV7-3 CASSSGQSETQYF TGTGCCAGCAGCTCGGGACAATCGGAGACCCAGTACTTC